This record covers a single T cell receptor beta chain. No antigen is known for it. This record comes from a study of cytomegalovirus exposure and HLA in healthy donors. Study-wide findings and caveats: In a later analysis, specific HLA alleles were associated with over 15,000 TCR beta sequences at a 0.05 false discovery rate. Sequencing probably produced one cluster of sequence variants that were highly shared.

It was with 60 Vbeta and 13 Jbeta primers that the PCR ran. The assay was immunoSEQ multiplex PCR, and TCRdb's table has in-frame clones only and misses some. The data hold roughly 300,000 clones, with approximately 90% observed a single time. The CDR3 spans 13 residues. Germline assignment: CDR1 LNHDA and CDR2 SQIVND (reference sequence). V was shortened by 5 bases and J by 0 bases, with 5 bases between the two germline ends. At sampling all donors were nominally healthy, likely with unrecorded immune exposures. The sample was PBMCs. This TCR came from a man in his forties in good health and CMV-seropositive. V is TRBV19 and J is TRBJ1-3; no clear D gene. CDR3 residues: CASSSFSGNTIYF. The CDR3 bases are TGTGCCAGTAGTTCCTTCTCTGGAAACACCATATATTTT.